The rows below give T cell receptor beta chains drawn from one sample of a study of OX40 agonist ivuxolimab in advanced cancers. The protocol was immunoSEQ multiplex PCR, while the TCRdb copy is restricted to in-frame clones and leaves out a portion. There are 80,000 to 95,000 clones in the sample; about 90% occur only once, and around 0.5% lies in the top ten. Source: CD4+ or CD8+ T cells sorted from blood, taken in a trial of the OX40 agonist ivuxolimab. The source of these receptors is an adult with an advanced solid tumor such as melanoma, head and neck, liver or kidney cancer. Each CDR3 is given with its conserved first and last residue. D genes are given only for firm matches. Clone size is shown for a subset of rows, as once, few, many or a class of expanded clone.

J,D,size,V,CDR3,DNA
TRBJ1-2,TRBD1,-,TRBV5-1,CASSLGGTANGYTF,TGCGCCAGCAGCTTGGGAGGGACAGCGAATGGCTACACCTTC
TRBJ2-2,-,-,TRBV16,CASSQKQLEIVVGKETGELFF,TGTGCCAGCAGCCAGAAACAACTAGAAATCGTAGTAGGGAAGGAAACCGGGGAGCTGTTTTTT
TRBJ1-1,-,-,TRBV5-4,CASRRRDGDTEAFF,TGTGCCAGCAGGCGGAGAGACGGGGACACTGAAGCTTTCTTT
TRBJ2-1,-,-,TRBV23-1,CASTRLVTNYNEQFF,TGCGCCAGCACCCGCCTGGTTACCAATTACAATGAGCAGTTCTTC
TRBJ2-7,TRBD2,once,TRBV10-3,CAISGTTYEQYF,TGTGCCATTAGCGGGACTACTTACGAGCAGTACTTC
TRBJ2-2,-,-,TRBV5-6,CASSPRGARSTGELFF,TGTGCCAGCAGCCCCCGGGGGGCGAGAAGCACCGGGGAGCTGTTTTTT
TRBJ2-1,-,once,TRBV12-5,CASGHQGYNEQFF,TGTGCTAGTGGCCACCAGGGCTACAATGAGCAGTTCTTC
TRBJ2-3,-,-,TRBV7-9,CASSSPGDTQYF,TGTGCCAGCAGCTCCCCCGGAGATACGCAGTATTTT
TRBJ1-3,-,-,TRBV9,CASSVHNSGNTIYF,TGTGCCAGCAGCGTACACAACTCTGGAAACACCATATATTTT
TRBJ2-7,TRBD2,once,TRBV4-1,CASSQDLMGTSGYEQYF,TGCGCCAGCAGCCAAGATCTGATGGGAACTAGCGGCTACGAGCAGTACTTC
TRBJ1-3,-,-,TRBV18,CASSPDMGLSGNTIYF,TGTGCCAGCTCACCAGATATGGGACTCTCTGGAAACACCATATATTTT
TRBJ2-3,TRBD2,-,TRBV7-3,CASSPSGASTDTQYF,TGTGCCAGCAGCCCTAGCGGGGCTAGCACAGATACGCAGTATTTT
TRBJ1-4,-,-,TRBV5-3,CARSSHRDSREKLFF,TGTGCCAGAAGCTCCCACAGGGATTCCAGGGAAAAACTGTTTTTT
TRBJ2-7,-,-,TRBV5-5,CASTQVGRSREQYF,TGTGCCAGCACCCAAGTCGGCCGGTCTCGGGAGCAGTACTTC
TRBJ2-3,-,-,TRBV7-8,CASSSRLDTDTQYF,TGTGCCAGCAGCTCGAGACTAGACACAGATACGCAGTATTTT
TRBJ2-7,TRBD2,-,TRBV5-1,CASSTPGTSSEQYF,TGCGCCAGCAGCACCCCCGGGACTAGCTCCGAGCAGTACTTC
TRBJ2-7,-,-,TRBV19,CASSILSGESYEQYF,TGTGCCAGTAGTATTCTTTCCGGGGAGAGCTACGAGCAGTACTTC
TRBJ1-1,-,-,TRBV7-3,CASRAQHSAVGTEAFF,TGTGCCAGCAGAGCCCAGCATTCGGCCGTGGGCACTGAAGCTTTCTTT
TRBJ1-3,-,-,TRBV5-1,CASSLGQAVSGNTIYF,TGCGCCAGCAGCTTGGGACAGGCGGTCTCTGGAAACACCATATATTTT
TRBJ2-5,TRBD1,-,TRBV19,CASSPETGGAKTQYF,TGTGCCAGTAGTCCGGAAACAGGGGGCGCAAAGACCCAGTACTTC
TRBJ1-1,-,few,TRBV11-1,CASSLEMLGADTEAFF,TGTGCCAGCAGCTTAGAGATGCTGGGGGCAGACACTGAAGCTTTCTTT
TRBJ2-3,TRBD2,-,TRBV11-2,CASSPTSGGTDTQYF,TGTGCCAGCAGCCCTACTAGCGGGGGGACAGATACGCAGTATTTT
TRBJ1-5,-,-,TRBV30,CAWSVLGFNQPQHF,TGTGCCTGGAGTGTACTGGGTTTCAATCAGCCCCAGCATTTT
TRBJ2-1,TRBD2,-,TRBV7-9,CASSPGTRYNEQFF,TGTGCCAGCAGTCCAGGGACTAGATACAATGAGCAGTTCTTC